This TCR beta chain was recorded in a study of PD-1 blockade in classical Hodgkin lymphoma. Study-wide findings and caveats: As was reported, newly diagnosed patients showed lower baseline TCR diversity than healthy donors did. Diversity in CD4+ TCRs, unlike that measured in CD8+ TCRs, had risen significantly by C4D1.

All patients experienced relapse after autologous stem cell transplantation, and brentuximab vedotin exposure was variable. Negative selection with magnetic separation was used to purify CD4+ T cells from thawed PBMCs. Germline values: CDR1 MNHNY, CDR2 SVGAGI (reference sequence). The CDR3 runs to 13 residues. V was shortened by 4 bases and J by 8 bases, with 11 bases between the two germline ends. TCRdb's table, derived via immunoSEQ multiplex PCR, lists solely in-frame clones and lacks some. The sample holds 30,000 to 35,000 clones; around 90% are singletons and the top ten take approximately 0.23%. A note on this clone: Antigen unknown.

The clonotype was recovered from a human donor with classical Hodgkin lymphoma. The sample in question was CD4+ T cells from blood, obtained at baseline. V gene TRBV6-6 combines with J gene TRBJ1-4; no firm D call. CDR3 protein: CASSSAGWEKLFF. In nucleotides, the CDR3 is TGTGCCAGCAGTTCGGCCGGGTGGGAAAAACTGTTTTTT.